Shown below are 26 T cell receptor beta chains from a single sample sequenced in a study of blood T cell repertoires in COVID-19 (dated by TCRdb to about 2020). Libraries came from the immunoSEQ multiplex PCR assay. What TCRdb holds here is the immuneACCESS table cut down to in-frame rearrangements. Part of the clones is not present; checked against another copy, under half of the missing clones reflect an unresolved V gene, and the others are unexplained. In this sample the table shows some 200,000 clones, more than 80% of which occur a single time. Jointly, the top ten make up 3.5% to 4.5% of the sample. Sequencing was done on a sample of PBMCs or T cells enriched from blood (not recorded which). The receptors stem from a woman in her thirties or forties with acute COVID-19.

The chain employs TRBV20-1 and TRBJ1-3; weak D call: TRBD1 (5 bases). The CDR3 is 16 residues long. CDR1 is DFQATT and CDR2 is SNEGSKA in the germline V gene (reference sequence). The V and J ends lost 3 bases and 0 bases respectively, with 15 bases between them. The CDR3 sequence is CSASLPSGGSGNTIYF. The CDR3 coding sequence is TGCAGTGCTAGTCTCCCTTCGGGGGGCTCTGGAAACACCATATATTTT.

V and J are TRBV7-2 and TRBJ2-3, with a tentative D call TRBD1 (6 bases). Germline loops: CDR1 SGHTA, CDR2 FQGNSA. The CDR3 contains 16 residues. Trimming cost V 4 bases and J 0 bases, with 14 bases left between them. CDR3: CASSSSRTASTDTQYF. The CDR3 nucleotides read TGTGCCAGCAGCTCTAGCCGGACAGCTAGCACAGATACGCAGTATTTT.

The gene calls are TRBV2 and TRBJ1-6; 7 bases line up with TRBD1. This CDR3 spans 14 amino acids. Germline values: CDR1 SNHLY, CDR2 FYNNEI. The J segment lost 9 bases and the V segment lost 6 bases, leaving 8 bases of the junction unmatched. The CDR3 DNA is TGTGCCAGCAGAGACACAGGGGACGGTTCACCCCTCCACTTT. It encodes CASRDTGDGSPLHF.

As to this clone: Other nucleotide sequences in the sample specify the same CDR3. The J gene is TRBJ2-2, the V gene TRBV12-3 or TRBV12-4, with D perhaps TRBD1 (5 bases). The germline V and J ends were trimmed by 1 base and 6 bases, with 6 bases remaining between them. The CDR3 has 13 amino acids. The CDR3 reads CASSLGGPGELFF. CDR3 in DNA: TGTGCCAGCAGTTTAGGGGGCCCCGGGGAGCTGTTTTTT.

The chain carries TRBV11-2 and TRBJ2-5; TRBD2 agrees at 16 bases. CDR3 length: 19 residues. V was pared by 3 bases and J by 1 base, with 8 bases of the junction left unmatched. Per germline, CDR1 SGHAT and CDR2 FQNNGV. Here the CDR3 reads CASSLGPGLAGGIQETQYF. CDR3 coding DNA: TGTGCCAGCAGCTTGGGCCCGGGACTAGCGGGGGGGATCCAAGAGACCCAGTACTTC.

This sequence joins TRBV2 and TRBJ1-2, with TRBD1 as a possible D gene (5 bases). The CDR3 sequence is 14 residues long. Germline V gives CDR1 SNHLY, CDR2 FYNNEI. V was trimmed by 3 bases and J by 8 bases, leaving 16 bases between them. The CDR3 region has the DNA TGTGCCAGCAGTGACCCACAAGGGGTTCCCGGCTACACCTTC. It encodes CASSDPQGVPGYTF.

The V gene is TRBV11-1, the J gene TRBJ2-2; no reliable D call. V was shortened by 2 bases and J by 1 base, with 8 bases between the two germline ends. Germline CDR1 is SGHAT and CDR2 is FQDESV (reference sequence). The CDR3 contains 15 residues. The CDR3 DNA sequence: TGTGCCAGCAGCTTATTGCCAGGGAACACCGGGGAGCTGTTTTTT. Its protein product is CASSLLPGNTGELFF.

The genes are TRBV6-4 and TRBJ1-1, with D maybe TRBD1 (5 bases). V dropped 4 bases and J dropped 1 base, with 7 bases sitting between them. Germline-derived CDR1 and CDR2 are MRHNA and SNTAGT. The CDR3 has 13 amino acids. CDR3 sequence reads: CASSAGSNTEAFF. For the CDR3, the DNA is TGTGCCAGCAGTGCAGGGTCGAACACTGAAGCTTTCTTT.

This clone was seen a handful of times. The V gene is TRBV21-1, the J gene TRBJ1-1; TRBD1, as called in the table, went unchecked against the DNA. TRBV21-1 is a documented pseudogene. The CDR3 contains 16 residues. Here the CDR3 DNA reads TGTGCCAGCAGCAATCAGGGGTGCTTTTGGCTCACTGAAGCTTTCTTT. Protein: CASSNQGCFWLTEAFF.

CDR3 coding DNA: TGTGCCAGCAGCCCGGGACAGGGAGTGAACGAGCAGTACTTC. Protein product: CASSPGQGVNEQYF. The rearrangement links TRBV14 to TRBJ2-7; 9 nucleotides agree with TRBD1. Germline V CDR1 and CDR2: SGHDN, FVKESK. The junction had 6 bases not matched to a gene; V was cut back by 4 bases and J by 5 bases. The CDR3 extends over 14 amino acids.

The rearrangement links TRBV7-9 to TRBJ1-2, with TRBD1 matching 10 bases. Germline lookup yields CDR1 SEHNR and CDR2 FQNEAQ (reference sequence). After removal of 6 bases from V and 2 bases from J, the junction contained 6 bases not matched to a gene. The length of the CDR3 is 15 residues. CDR3 in DNA: TGTGCCAGCAGTTCGGACAGGGGGGCCAACTATGGCTACACCTTC. It encodes CASSSDRGANYGYTF.

This rearrangement joins TRBV12-5 to TRBJ2-1; a possible D gene is TRBD1 (5 bases). V lost 2 bases and J lost 3, with 8 bases in between. Germline V gene data show CDR1 as LGHNT and CDR2 as FRNRAP. There are 14 residues in the CDR3. Written as DNA, the CDR3 is TGTGCTAGTGGTTTGTCCGACAGCTACAATGAGCAGTTCTTC. Residues: CASGLSDSYNEQFF.

The chain links TRBV11-2 to TRBJ2-2; 8 positions match TRBD2. The CDR3 sequence is 16 residues long. CDR1 is SGHAT and CDR2 is FQNNGV in the germline V gene. Trimming removed 6 bases from V and 2 bases from J; junction bases left unmatched: 8. The CDR3 DNA sequence: TGTGCCAGCAGTCAACGGCGGGGGGTCAACACCGGGGAGCTGTTTTTT. Amino acids: CASSQRRGVNTGELFF.

This clone has more than one count but fewer than ten. This chain connects TRBV2 to TRBJ2-2; D perhaps matches TRBD2 (6 bases). Germline V lookup: CDR1 SNHLY, CDR2 FYNNEI. With 6 bases removed from V and 0 bases from J, the gap between germline ends came to 20 bases. The CDR3 contains 18 residues. The CDR3 DNA reads as TGTGCCAGCAGGGAGAAAACCGGGACTCCCGCGAACACCGGGGAGCTGTTTTTT. It codes for CASREKTGTPANTGELFF. The whole variable domain, filled in from reference TRBV2 and TRBJ2-2, reads EPEVTQTPSHQVTQMGQEVILRCVPISNHLYFYWYRQILGQKVEFLVSFYNNEISEKSEIFDDQFSVERPDGSNFTLKIRSTKLEDSAMYFCASREKTGTPANTGELFFGEGSRLTVL.

The chain links TRBV6-1 to TRBJ1-1, with unresolved D. CDR1 and CDR2 from the germline V gene are MNHNS and SASEGT. V was cut by 3 bases and J by 0 bases, with 17 bases left in between. This CDR3 has 17 residues. CDR3 protein: CASSDGPGKSLNTEAFF. CDR3 bases: TGTGCCAGCAGTGACGGTCCGGGGAAGTCGTTGAACACTGAAGCTTTCTTT.

The CDR3 is CASSAVGGGNQPQHF. CDR3 coding DNA: TGTGCCAGCAGCGCCGTGGGGGGTGGCAATCAGCCCCAGCATTTT. The V and J genes are TRBV7-2 and TRBJ1-5; D is possibly TRBD1 (5 bases). From germline, CDR1 is SGHTA and CDR2 FQGNSA. Trimming pared 5 bases from V and 2 bases from J, leaving 13 bases between. The CDR3 is 15 residues long. The full variable domain, its missing parts supplied by reference TRBV7-2 and TRBJ1-5, is GAGVSQSPSNKVTEKGKDVELRCDPISGHTALYWYRQSLGQGLEFLIYFQGNSAPDKSGLPSDRFSAERTGGSVSTLTIQRTQQEDSAVYLCASSAVGGGNQPQHFGDGTRLSIL.

This clone appeared once. The chain joins TRBV7-9 to TRBJ1-1; D may be TRBD1 (5 bases). The CDR3 totals 16 residues. Germline assignment: CDR1 SEHNR and CDR2 FQNEAQ (reference sequence). Trimming stripped 5 bases from V and 7 bases from J, with 23 bases between. CDR3 sequence reads: CASSDDSPGKIGEAFF. CDR3 nucleotides: TGTGCCAGCAGCGACGACTCCCCAGGGAAAATCGGTGAAGCTTTCTTT.

This clone occurred once. The chain links TRBV9 to TRBJ2-1; D gene uncertain. The germline gives CDR1 SGDLS, CDR2 YYNGEE. Trimming stripped 1 base from V and 8 bases from J, with 7 bases between. The length of the CDR3 is 12 residues. The CDR3 nucleotides read TGTGCCAGCAGCGTACTAGGTGATGAGCAGTTCTTC. This translates into CASSVLGDEQFF.

The rearrangement uses TRBV12-3 or TRBV12-4 and TRBJ2-3; 9 bases agree with TRBD1. This CDR3 has 13 residues. The V gene end was trimmed by 6 bases and the J gene end by 5 bases; junction bases not matched to a gene: 3. In nucleotides, the CDR3 is TGTGCCAGCAGACAGGGGGCCGGAGATACGCAGTATTTT. Translated, it gives CASRQGAGDTQYF.

The chain has TRBV19 and TRBJ2-7; the match to TRBD2 covers 9 bases. J lost 1 base, V lost 3 bases, and 7 bases had no gene match. The CDR3 extends over 16 amino acids. Germline values: CDR1 LNHDA, CDR2 SQIVND (reference sequence). The CDR3 sequence is CASSIVGSGGSYEQYF. CDR3 coding DNA: TGTGCCAGTAGTATTGTAGGTAGCGGGGGATCCTACGAGCAGTACTTC.

CDR3 amino acids: CASRSEDPRPTETQYF. In nucleotides, the CDR3 is TGCGCCAGCAGATCCGAGGATCCCCGCCCGACGGAGACCCAGTACTTC. The V and J genes are TRBV5-1 and TRBJ2-5, with D hard to call. V lost 5 bases and J 5 bases, leaving 22 bases between the germline ends. The CDR3 spans 16 residues. Per the germline V gene, CDR1 is SGHRS and CDR2 is YFSETQ.

This clone was picked up one time. The V and J genes are TRBV7-2 and TRBJ1-6, with 7 bases that match TRBD1. Germline values: CDR1 SGHTA, CDR2 FQGNSA. The CDR3 length is 15 residues. V shed 1 base and J 6 bases; nucleotides not matched to a gene: 3. Written as DNA, the CDR3 is TGTGCCAGCAGCTTAGGGACAGGAACTAATTCACCCCTCCACTTT. This sequence encodes CASSLGTGTNSPLHF.

The chain employs TRBV7-9 and TRBJ1-1; D uncertain. There are 13 residues in the CDR3. Trimming shortened V by 4 bases and J by 0 bases, and 6 bases separated the two germline ends. CDR1 SEHNR and CDR2 FQNEAQ come from the germline V gene (reference sequence). The CDR3 protein is CASSSLMNTEAFF. The CDR3 DNA follows: TGTGCCAGCAGCTCGTTAATGAACACTGAAGCTTTCTTT.

The chain combines TRBV5-6 with TRBJ2-3; D is unresolved. The CDR3 contains 12 residues. V was cut by 4 bases and J by 8 bases, with 11 bases left in between. In germline, CDR1 is SGHDT, CDR2 YYEEEE. This CDR3 is CASSLPLGTQYF. DNA of the CDR3: TGTGCCAGCAGCCTACCCCTTGGTACGCAGTATTTT.

This rearrangement joins TRBV12-3 or TRBV12-4 to TRBJ1-1; no definite D call. Trimming shortened V by 2 bases and J by 1 base, and 5 bases separated the two germline ends. The CDR3 sequence is 13 residues long. CDR3 sequence: CASSLSGNTEAFF. DNA of the CDR3: TGTGCCAGCAGTTTATCCGGGAACACTGAAGCTTTCTTT.

J is TRBJ1-2 and V is TRBV19; 7 positions agree with TRBD1. With V trimmed by 4 bases and J by 2 bases, 10 bases remained unmatched. Germline assignment: CDR1 LNHDA and CDR2 SQIVND (reference sequence). The CDR3 sequence is 16 residues long. CDR3 bases: TGTGCCAGTAGTACGGAGACAGGGAAAGCGAACTATGGCTACACCTTC. This sequence encodes CASSTETGKANYGYTF.